The source of this TCR beta chain is a study of cytomegalovirus exposure and HLA in healthy donors. Produced via immunoSEQ multiplex PCR; TCRdb's table is partial and in-frame only. The top ten clones hold around 3.2% of a sample with more than 140,000 clones, about 89% of them seen once. Comment on this clone: The target antigen is unknown.

The donors were members of the validation cohort, which comprised 90 to 150 subjects and was separate from the first cohort of roughly 700 subjects. The CDR3 has 17 residues. Germline V gene sequence: CDR1 SNHLY, CDR2 FYNNEI. Trimming took off 5 bases at V and 1 base at J, with 18 bases between the two ends. Study-wide points: It was about 150 TCR beta chains that were listed as cytomegalovirus-associated.

The clonotype was recovered from a woman under 30 in good health and CMV-seropositive. The sample comprised PBMCs. The J gene is TRBJ2-1, the V gene TRBV2; tentatively, D is TRBD2 (6 bases). CDR3 residues: CASSNFAGSGSYNEQFF. The CDR3 region has the DNA TGTGCCAGCAGTAACTTTGCGGGGAGTGGATCCTACAATGAGCAGTTCTTC.